Listed here are 24 T cell receptor beta chains from one sample, sequenced in a study of identical twins. From the 5' RACE reads, TCRdb called clonotypes with MiXCR, one entry per CDR3 protein. The data hold about 530,000 distinct CDR3 sequences, with approximately 20% observed a single time. This sample was shared with a second study, whose subject was yellow fever vaccine responses in identical twins.

Sequenced material: CD4+ T cells sorted from blood. The receptors were gathered from a young woman in good health.

The chain uses TRBV4-2 and TRBJ2-1; TRBD2 agrees at 14 bases. CDR1 is LGHNA, CDR2 YNFKEQ, per germline. The CDR3 contains 16 residues. Trimming cost V 0 bases and J 9 bases; bases outside gene matches: 4. This CDR3 reads CASSQDGTSGSREQFF. DNA for the CDR3: TGTGCCAGCAGCCAAGACGGGACTAGCGGGAGTCGTGAGCAGTTCTTC.

V is TRBV25-1 and J is TRBJ2-7, with unresolved D. The germline CDR1 and CDR2 sequences are MGHDK and SYGVNS. Trimming cost V 3 bases and J 3 bases, with 3 bases left between them. The CDR3 has 11 residues. In DNA form, the CDR3 reads TGTGCCAGCAGTGATCGCTACGAGCAGTACGTC. It specifies CASSDRYEQYV.

V usage is TRBV19 and J usage is TRBJ2-5; 10 bases are a match to TRBD2. Germline-derived CDR1 and CDR2 are LNHDA and SQIVND (reference sequence). The CDR3 extends over 15 amino acids. Trimming removed 5 bases from V and 3 bases from J; junction bases left unmatched: 6. CDR3 DNA: TGTGCCAGTAGTCCCCGGACTAGCGGAAAAGAGACCCAGTACTTC. Residues: CASSPRTSGKETQYF.

This clonotype was recorded a few times. This chain uses TRBV12-3 or TRBV12-4 with TRBJ2-5, with D possibly being TRBD1 or TRBD2 (6 bases each). V was shortened by 5 bases and J by 1 base, with 11 bases between the two germline ends. The CDR3 covers 14 residues. CDR3 nucleotides: TGTGCCAGCAGTCCGGGGGCGGGCCAAGAGACCCAGTACTTC. Translated, it gives CASSPGAGQETQYF.

CDR3 sequence reads: CASRPGIQKKETQYF. The CDR3 bases are TGTGCCAGCAGACCAGGAATACAAAAAAAAGAGACCCAGTACTTC. This chain uses TRBV6-1 with TRBJ2-5; D gene uncertain. The V gene's germline CDR1 is MNHNS and CDR2 SASEGT. This CDR3 has 15 amino acids. With 6 bases removed from V and 3 bases from J, the gap between germline ends came to 17 bases.

This chain links TRBV5-1 with TRBJ2-1; D may correspond to TRBD1 or TRBD2 (5 bases each). The germline V gene has CDR1 SGHRS and CDR2 YFSETQ. The CDR3 totals 15 residues. V was cut by 0 bases and J by 6 bases, with 13 bases left in between. As DNA, the CDR3 is TGCGCCAGCAGCTTGGGGGGACGCTCGAGCAATGAGCAGTTCTTC. Protein: CASSLGGRSSNEQFF.

This rearrangement joins TRBV12-3 or TRBV12-4 to TRBJ2-6; 11 bases are a match to TRBD1. The CDR3 contains 17 residues. V lost 8 bases and J lost 4; bases outside the gene matches: 10. The CDR3 DNA is TGTGCCAGCCTCCGGGACAGGGGGTGGTTGGGGGCCAACGTCCTGACTTTC. It yields the protein CASLRDRGWLGANVLTF.

This clonotype came up a few times. The chain combines TRBV12-3 or TRBV12-4 with TRBJ1-5; 8 bases agree with TRBD1. The CDR3 extends over 14 amino acids. J was trimmed by 7 bases and V by 5 bases; bases with no gene match: 7. The CDR3 loop reads CASSLDRVNQPQHF. CDR3 bases: TGTGCCAGCAGTCTGGACAGGGTAAACCAGCCCCAGCATTTT.

V gene TRBV10-3 combines with J gene TRBJ2-1; 10 nucleotides line up with TRBD2. This CDR3 region has 14 residues. V was clipped by 4 bases and J by 8 bases; unmatched bases: 5. CDR1 and CDR2 from the germline V gene are ENHRY and SYGVKD. CDR3 region: CAISVTSGMYEQFF. The CDR3 DNA sequence: TGTGCCATCAGTGTTACTAGCGGGATGTATGAGCAGTTCTTC.

The chain carries TRBV20-1 and TRBJ2-3; TRBD2 is a possible D gene (7 bases). The V gene's germline CDR1 is DFQATT and CDR2 SNEGSKA (reference sequence). V gave up 5 bases and J gave up 3 bases, with 15 bases separating them. The CDR3 spans 14 residues. The CDR3: CSALRGGRTDTQYF. The CDR3 coding sequence is TGCAGTGCTTTAAGGGGGGGGCGGACAGATACGCAGTATTTT.

This clonotype was observed a handful of times. The chain employs TRBV11-1 and TRBJ2-1; 12 nucleotides line up with TRBD2. Trimming removed 5 bases from V and 0 bases from J; junction bases left unmatched: 5. Germline V CDR1 and CDR2: SGHAT, FQDESV (reference sequence). CDR3 length: 17 amino acids. The CDR3 DNA reads TGTGCCAGCAGCCCCCGGACTAGCGGGAACTCCTACAATGAGCAGTTCTTC. This sequence encodes CASSPRTSGNSYNEQFF.

The J gene is TRBJ2-4, the V gene TRBV27; 7 bases map to TRBD1. Per the germline V gene, CDR1 is MNHEY and CDR2 is SMNVEV (reference sequence). With 1 base clipped from V and 4 bases from J, the junction kept 7 bases outside the gene matches. This CDR3 region has 16 residues. The chain's CDR3 is CASSLYGTAGKNIQYF. CDR3 bases: TGTGCCAGCAGTTTATACGGGACAGCCGGAAAAAACATTCAGTACTTC.

The chain has TRBV12-3 or TRBV12-4 and TRBJ2-7; 9 bases are shared with TRBD2. The trim removed 6 bases at V and 4 bases at J, leaving 7 bases unmatched. This CDR3 comprises 14 residues. CDR3 region: CASSGSGSWYEQYF. In nucleotides, the CDR3 is TGTGCCAGCAGCGGTAGCGGGAGTTGGTACGAGCAGTACTTC.

The sample holds a few counts of this clonotype. The genes are TRBV2 and TRBJ2-6; a possible D gene is TRBD1 (5 bases). CDR1 and CDR2 (germline): SNHLY, FYNNEI. The CDR3 is 14 amino acids. Trimming left V 3 bases short and J 7 bases short, with 10 bases between. Written as DNA, the CDR3 is TGTGCCAGCAGTGATCCCACAGGTGCCAACGTCCTGACTTTC. Residues: CASSDPTGANVLTF.

The chain is built from TRBV28 and TRBJ2-7; TRBD2 is a possible D gene (6 bases). This CDR3 has 15 amino acids. CDR1 and CDR2 from the germline V gene are MDHEN and SYDVKM. Trimming pared 5 bases from V and 3 bases from J, leaving 17 bases between. The CDR3 DNA reads TGTGCCAGCAGTGGCACGGGACTTAAGAGCTACGAGCAGTACGTC. Translated, it gives CASSGTGLKSYEQYV.

The chain carries TRBV5-1 and TRBJ2-1; D is possibly TRBD2 (6 bases). Trimming left V 4 bases short and J 14 bases short, with 22 bases between. CDR1 and CDR2 (germline): SGHRS, YFSETQ. The CDR3 is 14 residues long. For the CDR3, the DNA is TGCGCCAGCAGCCCTGGGGACTCCTTCCCTCGAAAGTTCTTC. This encodes CASSPGDSFPRKFF.

This sequence joins TRBV12-3 or TRBV12-4 and TRBJ2-5, with D perhaps matching TRBD1 (5 bases). The length of the CDR3 is 14 residues. Trimming removed 5 bases from V and 7 bases from J, with 17 bases in between. The CDR3 DNA reads TGTGCCAGCAGTCCGGACATGGAATTAGGGACCCAGTACTTC. Its translation is CASSPDMELGTQYF.

The chain combines TRBV5-1 with TRBJ2-1, with 13 bases lining up with TRBD2. This CDR3 region has 14 residues. The V segment lost 8 bases and the J segment 4 bases; nucleotides outside the gene matches: 3. CDR1 is SGHRS, CDR2 YFSETQ, per germline. The DNA of the CDR3 is TGCGCCAGTACTAGCGGGGGGGCATACAATGAGCAGTTCTTC. Residues: CASTSGGAYNEQFF. Using reference TRBV5-1 and TRBJ2-1 for the parts outside the CDR3, the full variable domain is KAGVTQTPRYLIKTRGQQVTLSCSPISGHRSVSWYQQTPGQGLQFLFEYFSETQRNKGNFPGRFSGRQFSNSRSEMNVSTLELGDSALYLCASTSGGAYNEQFFGPGTRLTVL.

The chain combines TRBV20-1 with TRBJ2-3; D may be TRBD1 or TRBD2 (5 bases each). The V gene's germline CDR1 is DFQATT and CDR2 SNEGSKA (reference sequence). CDR3 length: 13 residues. V was shortened by 3 bases and J by 8 bases, with 15 bases between the two germline ends. Here the CDR3 DNA reads TGCAGTGCTAGCCTGGGGGACCTCTCTACGCAGTATTTT. Translating it yields CSASLGDLSTQYF.

The chain links TRBV9 to TRBJ2-1, with 11 bases matching TRBD2. The V gene end was trimmed by 0 bases and the J gene end by 5 bases; junction bases not matched to a gene: 4. The CDR3 has 16 residues. Per the germline V gene, CDR1 is SGDLS and CDR2 is YYNGEE. The CDR3 sequence is CASSVAVAGGNNEQFF. Here the CDR3 DNA reads TGTGCCAGCAGCGTAGCTGTAGCGGGAGGGAACAATGAGCAGTTCTTC.

This clonotype was counted a few times. The chain links TRBV28 to TRBJ2-3; 9 bases agree with TRBD2. Germline CDR1 and CDR2: MDHEN and SYDVKM. CDR3 length equals 14 residues. Trimming at V came to 2 bases and at J to 6 bases, leaving 3 bases not matched to a gene. The CDR3 is CASSLIAGADTQYF. Written as DNA, the CDR3 is TGTGCCAGCAGTTTAATAGCGGGAGCGGATACGCAGTATTTT.

This clonotype was observed a few times. The chain links TRBV3-1 to TRBJ1-3; D gene unclear. Per germline, CDR1 LGHDT and CDR2 YNNKEL (reference sequence). Trimming removed 4 bases from V and 7 bases from J, with 14 bases in between. The CDR3 is 14 residues long. CDR3 amino acids: CASSPPGGSNTIYF. CDR3 coding DNA: TGTGCCAGCAGCCCCCCGGGAGGGTCGAACACCATATATTTT.

This sequence joins TRBV7-9 and TRBJ2-3, with D hard to call. Deletions cut 5 bases from V and 6 bases from J, with 15 bases between. The CDR3 loop spans 14 amino acids. CDR1 SEHNR and CDR2 FQNEAQ come from the germline V gene (reference sequence). Written as DNA, the CDR3 is TGTGCCAGCAGCGTTAACCCTGATGGGGATACGCAGTATTTT. Protein: CASSVNPDGDTQYF. Based on the CDR3 plus reference TRBV7-9 and TRBJ2-3, the full variable domain is DTGVSQNPRHKITKRGQNVTFRCDPISEHNRLYWYRQTLGQGPEFLTYFQNEAQLEKSRLLSDRFSAERPKGSFSTLEIQRTEQGDSAMYLCASSVNPDGDTQYFGPGTRLTVL.

V gene TRBV29-1 combines with J gene TRBJ1-4, with 7 bases that match TRBD1. Per germline, CDR1 SQVTM and CDR2 ANQGSEA. Germline trimming cut 3 bases from V and 12 bases from J; bases unmatched to any gene: 4. This CDR3 spans 11 amino acids. The chain's CDR3 is CSVEGQRELFF. The CDR3 region has the DNA TGCAGCGTTGAGGGACAGAGGGAACTGTTTTTT.